The sequence of this TCR beta chain was determined in a study of T cells in localized non-small cell lung cancer. The study, taken as a whole, reports: It remains possible that heterogeneity exists, since only one tumor region was sequenced. Appearing in adjacent lung were a median approximately 60 of the top 100 tumor clones. Clonality peaked in uninvolved adjacent lung rather than tumor. Overall survival was longer when the density of T cells in the blood was higher.

Sequencing used immunoSEQ multiplex PCR; TCRdb keeps in-frame clones, though not all of them. The repertoire includes 86,000 or so clones, 80% to 90% of them detected once, and under 3.5% sits in the top ten. Points on this clone: What it binds is not known. One junction end disagrees with the germline gene, perhaps due to a read error.

CDR1 and CDR2 from the germline V gene are SNHLY and FYNNEI. CDR3 length equals 15 residues. The specimen comprised peripheral blood, sampled before any cancer treatment. The receptor was derived from a man between 35 and 75 years old with stage I lung adenocarcinoma. V usage is TRBV2 and J usage is TRBJ2-5; D call uncertain. This chain's CDR3 is CASSPIFSPQGTQYF. The CDR3 region has the DNA TGTGCCAGCAGCCCGATTTTCTCCCCGCAAGGGACCCAGTACTTC.